What follows are 14 T cell receptor beta chains derived from one specimen sequenced in a study of T cells after yellow fever vaccination. TCRdb re-analysed the 5' RACE reads in MiXCR, keeping a single row per CDR3 protein. The table records tens of thousands of distinct CDR3 sequences, about 7.7% of them present only once. Sequences were derived from CD8+ T cells sorted from PBMCs, sampled 10 days after the first yellow fever vaccination. These receptors came from a man aged 18 to 35 who received the YFV17D yellow fever vaccine.

This clonotype was seen many times. V is TRBV7-8 and J is TRBJ2-3; TRBD2 aligns across 9 bases. The V gene end was trimmed by 5 bases and the J gene end by 0 bases; junction bases not matched to a gene: 15. Germline V CDR1 and CDR2: SGHVS, FQNEAQ. The CDR3 is made up of 19 amino acids. CDR3: CASSTRSGGYQPSTDTQYF. The CDR3 DNA sequence: TGTGCCAGCAGCACCAGAAGCGGGGGGTACCAACCTAGCACAGATACGCAGTATTTT.

There are a few counts of this clonotype. This rearrangement joins TRBV6-2 or TRBV6-3 to TRBJ1-2; weak D call: TRBD1 (6 bases). The CDR3 contains 12 residues. CDR1 is MNHEY and CDR2 is SVGEGT in the germline V gene. V was shortened by 1 base and J by 6 bases, with 6 bases between the two germline ends. The CDR3 spells CASSYWTDGYTF. Written as DNA, the CDR3 is TGTGCCAGCAGTTACTGGACAGATGGCTACACCTTC.

This clonotype occurred many times. CDR3 nucleotides: TGTGCCAGCAGTTTTCGGGACAGGGGACTTGAAAAACTGTTTTTT. Encoded protein: CASSFRDRGLEKLFF. The chain couples TRBV12-3 or TRBV12-4 to TRBJ1-4; 10 bases agree with TRBD1. The junction had 5 bases not matched to a gene; V was cut back by 3 bases and J by 7 bases. The CDR3 consists of 15 residues.

J is TRBJ2-2 and V is TRBV7-9, with TRBD1 matching 8 bases. The germline gives CDR1 SEHNR, CDR2 FQNEAQ (reference sequence). The CDR3 spans 16 residues. The V gene end was trimmed by 1 base and the J gene end by 4 bases; junction bases not matched to a gene: 5. DNA of the CDR3: TGTGCCAGCAGCTTAGGACAGGGGCGGAGCACCGGGGAGCTGTTTTTT. Translation gives CASSLGQGRSTGELFF.

The chain has TRBV6-1 and TRBJ2-3; 7 bases are a match to TRBD2. In germline, CDR1 is MNHNS, CDR2 SASEGT. V was pared by 6 bases and J by 2 bases, with 11 bases of the junction left unmatched. The CDR3 extends over 16 amino acids. DNA of the CDR3: TGTGCCAGCAGCCCGAGTCTAGCGGCTTCCACAGATACGCAGTATTTT. Protein: CASSPSLAASTDTQYF.

This clonotype was recorded many times. This chain's CDR3 is CASSSVVYEQYV. CDR3 in DNA: TGTGCCAGCAGTTCAGTCGTCTACGAGCAGTACGTC. V usage is TRBV6-2 or TRBV6-3 and J usage is TRBJ2-7; no reliable D call. Trimming left V 4 bases short and J 3 bases short, with 7 bases between. Germline CDR1 and CDR2: MNHEY and SVGEGT. The CDR3 sequence is 12 residues long.

This clonotype was detected many times. The rearrangement joins TRBV27 to TRBJ2-7; D is uncertain. Germline CDR1 MNHEY, CDR2 SMNVEV (reference sequence). The CDR3 is made up of 16 amino acids. V gave up 5 bases and J gave up 2 bases, with 19 bases separating them. The CDR3 region has the DNA TGTGCCAGCAGTGCACCCCACCTGGCCTCAACCTACGAGCAGTACGTC. It codes for CASSAPHLASTYEQYV.

This clonotype was observed once. A much larger clone differs from this one at a single base, so this may be a read error. V is TRBV4-1 and J is TRBJ1-5, with D possibly TRBD1 on 5 matching bases. Germline loops: CDR1 MGHRA, CDR2 YSYEKL. This CDR3 region has 15 residues. CDR3 in amino acids: CASSQAGANNQPQDF. The DNA of the CDR3 is TGCGCCAGCAGCCAAGCCGGGGCCAACAATCAGCCCCAGGATTTT.

This clonotype was seen repeatedly, ten times or more. This chain connects TRBV4-2 to TRBJ2-7; TRBD1 matches 7 bases. V lost 3 bases and J lost 3; bases outside the gene matches: 5. Germline V gene lookup returns CDR1 LGHNA and CDR2 YNFKEQ. The CDR3 is 14 amino acids. DNA of the CDR3: TGTGCCAGCAGCCACCCCGGACAGGTCTACGAGCAGTACTTC. It specifies CASSHPGQVYEQYF.

This clonotype has at least ten counts. The CDR3 reads CASSYMWGEGTDTQYF. In DNA, the CDR3 is TGTGCCAGCAGTTATATGTGGGGGGAAGGCACAGATACGCAGTATTTT. The rearrangement uses TRBV6-5 and TRBJ2-3, with a possible D match to TRBD2 (6 bases). V was trimmed by 3 bases and J by 1 base, leaving 14 bases between them. The CDR3 has 16 amino acids. The germline CDR1 and CDR2 sequences are MNHEY and SVGAGI.

There are many counts of this clonotype. The V call is TRBV3-1, the J call TRBJ2-3; D is uncertain. The CDR3 runs 16 residues. Between the trimmed V and J ends, which lost 3 bases and 4 bases, there was a span of 17 bases. CDR1 and CDR2 from the germline V gene are LGHDT and YNNKEL (reference sequence). The CDR3 nucleotides read TGTGCCAGCAGCCAGGGCCCAGTTGCGAGCCCAGATACGCAGTATTTT. It yields the protein CASSQGPVASPDTQYF.

This CDR3 is CASSVAGTPGELFF. Here the CDR3 DNA reads TGTGCCAGCAGCGTAGCAGGGACCCCCGGGGAGCTGTTTTTT. The chain uses TRBV9 and TRBJ2-2; D is tentatively TRBD1 or TRBD2 (5 bases each). V was clipped by 0 bases and J by 6 bases, with 9 bases between them. The CDR3 consists of 14 residues. Per the germline V gene, CDR1 is SGDLS and CDR2 is YYNGEE.

This chain uses TRBV5-1 with TRBJ2-5; D is possibly TRBD1 or TRBD2 (5 bases each). The V and J ends lost 0 bases and 4 bases respectively, with 13 bases between them. There are 15 residues in the CDR3. Germline CDR1 and CDR2: SGHRS and YFSETQ. CDR3 nucleotide sequence: TGCGCCAGCAGCTTGGTACCGGGGACGGGAGAGACCCAGTACTTC. It yields the protein CASSLVPGTGETQYF.

Only a few counts were recorded for this clonotype. The V and J genes are TRBV5-1 and TRBJ2-5; weak D call: TRBD1 (7 bases). V lost 2 bases and J lost 2, with 13 bases in between. Germline CDR1 SGHRS, CDR2 YFSETQ. This CDR3 contains 15 residues. The CDR3 DNA reads TGCGCCAGCAGCTTCACCAGGGGGAGGCAAGAGACCCAGTACTTC. This sequence encodes CASSFTRGRQETQYF.